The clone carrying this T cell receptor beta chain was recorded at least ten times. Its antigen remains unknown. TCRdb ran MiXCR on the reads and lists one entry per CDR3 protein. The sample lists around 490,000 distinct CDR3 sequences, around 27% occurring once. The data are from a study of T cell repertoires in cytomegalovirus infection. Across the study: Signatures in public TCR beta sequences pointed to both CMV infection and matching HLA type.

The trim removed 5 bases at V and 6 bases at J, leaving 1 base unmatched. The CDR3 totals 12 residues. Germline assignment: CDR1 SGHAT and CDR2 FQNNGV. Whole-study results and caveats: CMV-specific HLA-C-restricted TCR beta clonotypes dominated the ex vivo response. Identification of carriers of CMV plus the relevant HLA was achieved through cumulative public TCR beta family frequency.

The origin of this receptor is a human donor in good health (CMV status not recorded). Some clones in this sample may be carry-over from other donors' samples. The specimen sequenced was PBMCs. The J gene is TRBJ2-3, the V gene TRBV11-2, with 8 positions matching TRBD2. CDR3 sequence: CASSPGGDTQYF. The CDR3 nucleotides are TGTGCCAGCAGCCCGGGAGGGGATACGCAGTATTTT.